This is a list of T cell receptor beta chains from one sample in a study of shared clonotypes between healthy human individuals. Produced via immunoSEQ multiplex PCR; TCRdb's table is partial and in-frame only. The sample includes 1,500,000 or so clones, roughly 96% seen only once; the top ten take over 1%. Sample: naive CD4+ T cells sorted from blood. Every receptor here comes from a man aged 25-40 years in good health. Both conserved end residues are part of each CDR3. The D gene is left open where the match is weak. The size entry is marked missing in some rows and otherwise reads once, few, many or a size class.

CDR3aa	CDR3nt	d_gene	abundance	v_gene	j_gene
CASSWGSGSGKQYF	TGTGCCAGCAGTTGGGGGTCAGGGTCTGGAAAGCAGTACTTC	-	-	TRBV27	TRBJ2-7
CASSVFYEQYF	TGTGCCAGCAGCGTCTTCTACGAGCAGTACTTC	-	-	TRBV9	TRBJ2-7
CATSRVRGGLNEKLFF	TGTGCCACCAGCAGAGTAAGGGGGGGTCTTAATGAAAAACTGTTTTTT	-	-	TRBV15	TRBJ1-4
CASSVYRGNSYNEQFF	TGTGCCAGCAGCGTATACAGGGGGAACTCCTACAATGAGCAGTTCTTC	TRBD1	-	TRBV7-2	TRBJ2-1
CASSLAGLAGHEQYF	TGTGCCAGCAGCTTGGCGGGACTAGCGGGACACGAGCAGTACTTC	TRBD2	few	TRBV5-4	TRBJ2-7
CASSLTSGTSGKQYF	TGTGCCAGCAGCTTAACTTCCGGGACTAGCGGGAAGCAGTACTTC	TRBD2	-	TRBV7-2	TRBJ2-7
CASTRGDEQFF	TGTGCCAGCACCCGGGGGGATGAGCAGTTCTTC	TRBD2	-	TRBV27	TRBJ2-1
CASRRHRQVLNQPQHF	TGTGCCAGCAGACGACATCGACAGGTTTTAAATCAGCCCCAGCATTTT	-	-	TRBV28	TRBJ1-5
CASSQGQRDGELFF	TGTGCCAGCAGCCAAGGACAGCGGGACGGGGAGCTGTTTTTT	TRBD2	-	TRBV4-2	TRBJ2-2
CASSYSGGSGTDTQYF	TGTGCCAGCAGTTACTCCGGCGGGAGTGGCACAGATACGCAGTATTTT	TRBD2	-	TRBV6-5	TRBJ2-3
CASSLRTSGYNEQFF	TGTGCCAGCAGTTTAAGGACTAGCGGGTACAATGAGCAGTTCTTC	TRBD2	-	TRBV6-5	TRBJ2-1
CASMGRFRLRDRHNQPQHF	TGTGCCAGTATGGGGCGGTTTAGGCTCCGGGACAGGCACAATCAGCCCCAGCATTTT	TRBD1	-	TRBV19	TRBJ1-5
CATRPDLLGSSYNEQFF	TGTGCCACCAGACCCGACCTCCTAGGTTCCTCCTACAATGAGCAGTTCTTC	-	-	TRBV15	TRBJ2-1
CASSLGTDYGYTF	TGTGCCAGCAGCTTAGGGACGGACTATGGCTACACCTTC	-	-	TRBV7-9	TRBJ1-2
CASSFRGTTGELFF	TGTGCCAGCAGCTTTAGGGGGACCACCGGGGAGCTGTTTTTT	-	-	TRBV7-3	TRBJ2-2
CASSRWTGLNTEAFF	TGTGCCAGCAGTCGGTGGACAGGGCTGAACACTGAAGCTTTCTTT	TRBD1	-	TRBV28	TRBJ1-1
CASSLILFGQEQPQHF	TGTGCCAGCAGCTTAATTTTGTTCGGACAAGAGCAGCCCCAGCATTTT	-	-	TRBV5-4	TRBJ1-5
CASSADRRGAQPQHF	TGTGCCAGCAGTGCGGACAGGCGGGGGGCTCAGCCCCAGCATTTT	TRBD1	-	TRBV28	TRBJ1-5
CASSPGWRTGELFF	TGTGCCAGCAGTCCGGGGTGGAGGACCGGGGAGCTGTTTTTT	-	-	TRBV7-9	TRBJ2-2
CASRGLQTGGNQPQHF	TGTGCCTCCCGGGGCCTCCAGACGGGCGGCAATCAGCCCCAGCATTTT	-	-	TRBV19	TRBJ1-5
CASSLGVAQVGVFF	TGTGCCAGCAGTTTAGGTGTAGCCCAGGTAGGAGTTTTCTTT	-	once	TRBV28	TRBJ1-1
CASRRGSNQETQYF	TGCGCCAGTCGGAGGGGGTCGAATCAAGAGACCCAGTACTTC	-	-	TRBV5-1	TRBJ2-5
CASTMDRGLGYTF	TGTGCCAGCACCATGGACAGGGGGCTCGGCTACACCTTC	TRBD1	-	TRBV2	TRBJ1-2
CASSPRLAGNYHEQYF	TGTGCCAGCAGTCCCCGGTTAGCGGGAAATTACCACGAGCAGTACTTC	TRBD2	-	TRBV28	TRBJ2-7
CASSDRSGDYEQYF	TGCGCCAGCAGCGACCGGTCAGGGGACTACGAGCAGTACTTC	-	-	TRBV4-3	TRBJ2-7
CASSSFRRINEQFF	TGTGCCAGCAGCTCGTTTAGACGTATCAATGAGCAGTTCTTC	-	-	TRBV5-4	TRBJ2-1
CASRIESNQPQHF	TGTGCCAGCAGGATCGAGAGCAATCAGCCCCAGCATTTT	-	-	TRBV2	TRBJ1-5
CASSGRGAGELFF	TGTGCCAGCAGTGGCCGGGGCGCCGGGGAGCTGTTTTTT	-	-	TRBV25-1	TRBJ2-2
CASSQDPGRVEKLFF	TGTGCCAGCAGCCAAGACCCGGGCCGCGTGGAAAAACTGTTTTTT	-	-	TRBV14	TRBJ1-4
CASSYGLGGNEQYF	TGTGCCAGCAGTTATGGGCTAGGGGGAAACGAGCAGTACTTC	-	-	TRBV6-6	TRBJ2-7
CASSQPSSGQGPYEQYF	TGTGCCAGCAGTCAACCGTCTTCGGGACAGGGGCCCTACGAGCAGTACTTC	TRBD1	-	TRBV28	TRBJ2-7
CASRYTTGGGNTIYF	TGCGCCAGCAGATACACTACAGGGGGTGGAAACACCATATATTTT	TRBD1	-	TRBV5-1	TRBJ1-3
CASSWTGGNTGELFF	TGTGCCAGCAGCTGGACAGGGGGAAACACCGGGGAGCTGTTTTTT	TRBD1	-	TRBV7-2	TRBJ2-2
CASSLVAGISYEQYF	TGCGCCAGCAGCTTGGTGGCAGGAATATCCTACGAGCAGTACTTC	-	-	TRBV5-1	TRBJ2-7
CASSTGGTNLRLFF	TGTGCCAGCAGCACCGGGGGGACTAACCTTAGGTTGTTTTTT	TRBD2	-	TRBV7-7	TRBJ2-2
CASSLVGEVGELFF	TGTGCCAGCAGCTTGGTGGGGGAGGTCGGGGAGCTGTTTTTT	-	-	TRBV5-6	TRBJ2-2
CASRRGRGQYEQYF	TGTGCCAGCAGGAGGGGTAGGGGGCAGTACGAGCAGTACTTC	TRBD1	-	TRBV25-1	TRBJ2-7
CASSPPGTGGAIQPQHF	TGTGCCAGCAGCCCTCCCGGGACAGGGGGGGCGATCCAGCCCCAGCATTTT	TRBD1	-	TRBV13	TRBJ1-5
CASLTGNQTPREQYF	TGTGCCAGCTTAACAGGGAACCAAACTCCGCGCGAGCAGTACTTC	-	-	TRBV18	TRBJ2-7
CASSLSGALGYTF	TGTGCCAGCAGTTTATCTGGGGCACTGGGCTACACCTTC	-	-	TRBV28	TRBJ1-2
CASSLAVGVLKDTQYF	TGCGCCAGCAGCTTGGCCGTGGGCGTTCTTAAGGATACGCAGTATTTT	-	-	TRBV5-1	TRBJ2-3
CASSSIKSGQHNEQFF	TGTGCCAGCAGCTCTATAAAATCCGGACAGCACAATGAGCAGTTCTTC	-	-	TRBV5-4	TRBJ2-1
CASSLLSSGSNPIQYF	TGTGCCAGCAGTCTTCTGTCTAGCGGGAGCAACCCCATTCAGTACTTC	TRBD2	-	TRBV5-4	TRBJ2-4
CASSFPGRRLVLIYEQYF	TGTGCCAGCAGCTTTCCGGGACGGAGACTAGTCCTCATCTACGAGCAGTACTTC	-	-	TRBV5-4	TRBJ2-7
CASSTTGGSRVKNIQYF	TGTGCCAGCAGTACGACAGGGGGATCTAGGGTCAAAAACATTCAGTACTTC	TRBD1	-	TRBV27	TRBJ2-4
CASSLDWRYEQYF	TGTGCCAGCAGCCTGGATTGGCGCTACGAGCAGTACTTC	-	-	TRBV11-2	TRBJ2-7
CASSPTGTNYGYTF	TGTGCCAGCAGCCCTACAGGGACCAACTATGGCTACACCTTC	-	-	TRBV7-9	TRBJ1-2
CASSQRSDTQYF	TGTGCCAGCAGCCAGCGGTCAGATACGCAGTATTTT	-	once	TRBV16	TRBJ2-3
CASSVGARGNEQFF	TGTGCCAGCAGCGTAGGTGCTAGGGGCAATGAGCAGTTCTTC	-	-	TRBV9	TRBJ2-1
CASSPVGLAGEPGELFF	TGTGCCAGCAGCCCAGTGGGACTAGCGGGGGAACCCGGGGAGCTGTTTTTT	TRBD2	once	TRBV13	TRBJ2-2
CASSLSSPAGGYNEQFF	TGCGCCAGCAGCTTGTCTTCCCCAGCGGGAGGGTACAATGAGCAGTTCTTC	TRBD2	-	TRBV5-1	TRBJ2-1